The T cell receptor (beta chain) described here comes from a study of blood T cell repertoires in COVID-19. TCRdb keeps only in-frame clones here, not all; method: immunoSEQ multiplex PCR. This table holds over 200,000 clones, approximately 83% found once. The J segment lost 5 bases and the V segment lost 4 bases, leaving 5 bases of the junction unmatched. The CDR3 has 14 residues. Germline loops: CDR1 SGHNT, CDR2 YENEEA. This TCR derives from a woman aged 30 to 39 with COVID-19, enrolled during active disease. The V gene is TRBV11-3, the J gene TRBJ2-7; 10 nucleotides line up with TRBD1. Input material: peripheral blood. CDR3 sequence reads: CASSSGTGVNEQYF. DNA for the CDR3: TGTGCCAGCAGCTCGGGGACAGGGGTTAACGAGCAGTACTTC.